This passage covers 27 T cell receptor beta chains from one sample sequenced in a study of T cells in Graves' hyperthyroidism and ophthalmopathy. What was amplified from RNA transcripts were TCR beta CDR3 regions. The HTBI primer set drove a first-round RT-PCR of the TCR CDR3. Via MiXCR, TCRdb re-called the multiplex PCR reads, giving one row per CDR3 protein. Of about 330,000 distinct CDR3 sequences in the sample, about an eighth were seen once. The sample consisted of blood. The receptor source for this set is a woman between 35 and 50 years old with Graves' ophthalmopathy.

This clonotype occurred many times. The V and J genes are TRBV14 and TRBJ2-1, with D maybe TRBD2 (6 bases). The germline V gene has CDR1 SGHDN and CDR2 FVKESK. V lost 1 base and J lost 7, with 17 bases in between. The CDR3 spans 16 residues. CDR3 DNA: TGTGCCAGCAGCCAAGCGGGCGGGAAAGGCCGGAATGAGCAGTTCTTC. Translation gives CASSQAGGKGRNEQFF.

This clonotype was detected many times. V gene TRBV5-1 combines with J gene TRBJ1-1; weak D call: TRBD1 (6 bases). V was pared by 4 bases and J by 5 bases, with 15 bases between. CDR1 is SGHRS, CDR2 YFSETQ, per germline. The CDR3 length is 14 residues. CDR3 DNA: TGCGCCAGCAGCCCGCAGGGGCTGGGGACTGAAGCTTTCTTT. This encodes CASSPQGLGTEAFF.

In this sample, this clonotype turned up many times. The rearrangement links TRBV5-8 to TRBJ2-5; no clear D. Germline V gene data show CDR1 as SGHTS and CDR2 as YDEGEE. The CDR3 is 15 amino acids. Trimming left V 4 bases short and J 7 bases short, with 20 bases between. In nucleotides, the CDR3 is TGTGCCAGCAGCATAGGGCCCAAAGGGCGGAGGACCCAGTACTTC. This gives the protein CASSIGPKGRRTQYF.

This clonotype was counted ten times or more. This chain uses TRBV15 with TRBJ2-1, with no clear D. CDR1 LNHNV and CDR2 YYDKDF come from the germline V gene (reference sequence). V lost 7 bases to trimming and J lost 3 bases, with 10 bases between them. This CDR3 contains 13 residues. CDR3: CATNPGGYNEQFF. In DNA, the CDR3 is TGTGCCACCAACCCGGGCGGCTACAATGAGCAGTTCTTC.

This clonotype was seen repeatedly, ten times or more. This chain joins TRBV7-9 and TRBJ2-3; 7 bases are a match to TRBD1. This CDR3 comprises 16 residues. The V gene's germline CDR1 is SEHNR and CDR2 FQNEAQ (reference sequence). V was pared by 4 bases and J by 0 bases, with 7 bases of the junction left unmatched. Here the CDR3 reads CASSSPGTDSTDTQYF. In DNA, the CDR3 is TGTGCCAGCAGCTCCCCCGGGACAGATAGCACAGATACGCAGTATTTT.

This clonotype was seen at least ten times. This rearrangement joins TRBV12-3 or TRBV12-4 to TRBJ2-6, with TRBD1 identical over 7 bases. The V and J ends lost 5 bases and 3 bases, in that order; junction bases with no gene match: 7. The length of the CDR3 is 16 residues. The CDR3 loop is CASSPGTALGANVLTF. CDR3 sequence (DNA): TGTGCCAGCAGTCCGGGGACAGCGCTTGGGGCCAACGTCCTGACTTTC.

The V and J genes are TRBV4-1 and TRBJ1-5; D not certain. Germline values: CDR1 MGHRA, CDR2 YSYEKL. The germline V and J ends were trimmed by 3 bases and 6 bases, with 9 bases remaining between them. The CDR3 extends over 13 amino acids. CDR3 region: CASSQWAGQPQHF. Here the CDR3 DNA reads TGCGCCAGCAGCCAGTGGGCAGGTCAGCCCCAGCATTTT.

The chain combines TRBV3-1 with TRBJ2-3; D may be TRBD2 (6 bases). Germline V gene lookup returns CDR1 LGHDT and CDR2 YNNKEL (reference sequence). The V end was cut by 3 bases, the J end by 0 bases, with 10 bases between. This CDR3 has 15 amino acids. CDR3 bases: TGTGCCAGCAGCCAGGCGGGGTCTAGCACAGATACGCAGTATTTT. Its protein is CASSQAGSSTDTQYF.

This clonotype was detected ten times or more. This CDR3 reads CASSDWTGTSTDTQYF. DNA for the CDR3: TGCGCCAGCAGTGACTGGACAGGGACGAGCACAGATACGCAGTATTTT. V gene TRBV10-1 combines with J gene TRBJ2-3; 8 nucleotides agree with TRBD1. CDR1 and CDR2 from the germline V gene are WNHNN and SYGVQD (reference sequence). V gave up 3 bases and J gave up 0 bases; unmatched junction bases: 5. The CDR3 runs 16 residues.

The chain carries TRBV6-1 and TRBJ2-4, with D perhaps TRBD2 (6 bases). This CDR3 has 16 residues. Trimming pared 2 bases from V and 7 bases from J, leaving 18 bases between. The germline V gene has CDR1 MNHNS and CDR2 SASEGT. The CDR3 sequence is CASSERWGEALNIQYF. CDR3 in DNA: TGTGCCAGCAGTGAAAGGTGGGGGGAAGCCTTGAACATTCAGTACTTC.

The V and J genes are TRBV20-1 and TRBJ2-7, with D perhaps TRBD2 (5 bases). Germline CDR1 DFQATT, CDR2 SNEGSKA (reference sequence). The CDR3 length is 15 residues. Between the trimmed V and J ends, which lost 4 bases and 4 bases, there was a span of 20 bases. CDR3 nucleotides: TGCAGTGCTACTACGGAGAGCGGAAGCTTTTACGAGCAGTACTTC. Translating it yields CSATTESGSFYEQYF.

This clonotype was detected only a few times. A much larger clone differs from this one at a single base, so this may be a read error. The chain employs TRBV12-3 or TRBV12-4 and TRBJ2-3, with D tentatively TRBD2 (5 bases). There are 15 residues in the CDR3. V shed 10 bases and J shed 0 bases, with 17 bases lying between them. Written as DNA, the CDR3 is TGTGCCAACGGCCCCGGAGGCACTAGCACAGATACGCAGTATTTT. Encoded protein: CANGPGGTSTDTQYF.

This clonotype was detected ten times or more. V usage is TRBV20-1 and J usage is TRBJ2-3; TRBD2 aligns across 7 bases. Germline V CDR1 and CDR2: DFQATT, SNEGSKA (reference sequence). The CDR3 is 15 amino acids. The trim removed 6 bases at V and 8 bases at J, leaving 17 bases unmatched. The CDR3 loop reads CSATSSGSSVGTQYF. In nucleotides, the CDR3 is TGCAGTGCAACATCTAGCGGTAGTTCTGTCGGTACGCAGTATTTT.

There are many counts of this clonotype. The CDR3: CSARDIRGGRETQYF. CDR3 nucleotide sequence: TGCAGTGCTAGAGACATTCGTGGGGGCAGGGAGACCCAGTACTTC. The chain has TRBV20-1 and TRBJ2-5; maybe TRBD1 (6 bases). Germline lookup yields CDR1 DFQATT and CDR2 SNEGSKA (reference sequence). Deletions cut 0 bases from V and 5 bases from J, with 16 bases between. CDR3 length: 15 residues.

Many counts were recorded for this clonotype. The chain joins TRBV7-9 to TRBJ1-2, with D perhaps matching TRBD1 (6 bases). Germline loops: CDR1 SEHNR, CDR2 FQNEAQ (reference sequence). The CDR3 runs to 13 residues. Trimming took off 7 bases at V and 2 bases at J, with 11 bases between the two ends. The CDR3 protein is CASTYQGNYGYTF. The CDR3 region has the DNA TGTGCCAGCACCTACCAGGGGAACTATGGCTACACCTTC.

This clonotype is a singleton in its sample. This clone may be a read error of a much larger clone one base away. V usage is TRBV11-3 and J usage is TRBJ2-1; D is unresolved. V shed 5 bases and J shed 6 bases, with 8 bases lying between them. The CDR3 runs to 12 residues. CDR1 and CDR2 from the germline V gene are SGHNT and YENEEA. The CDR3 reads CASSQSANEQFF. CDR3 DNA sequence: TGTGCCAGCAGCCAATCCGCCAATGAGCAGTTCTTC.

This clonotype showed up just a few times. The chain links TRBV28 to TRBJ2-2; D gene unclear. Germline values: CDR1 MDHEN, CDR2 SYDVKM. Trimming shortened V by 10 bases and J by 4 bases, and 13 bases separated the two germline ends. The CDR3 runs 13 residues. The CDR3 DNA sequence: TGTGCCACCCCGTCTGGCCCCACCGGGGAGCTGTTTTTT. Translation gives CATPSGPTGELFF.

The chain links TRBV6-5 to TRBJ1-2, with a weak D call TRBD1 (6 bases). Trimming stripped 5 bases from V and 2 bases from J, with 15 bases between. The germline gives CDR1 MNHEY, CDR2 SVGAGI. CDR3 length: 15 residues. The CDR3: CASSTLDSKNYGYTF. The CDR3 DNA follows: TGTGCCAGCAGTACTCTGGACAGTAAGAACTATGGCTACACCTTC.

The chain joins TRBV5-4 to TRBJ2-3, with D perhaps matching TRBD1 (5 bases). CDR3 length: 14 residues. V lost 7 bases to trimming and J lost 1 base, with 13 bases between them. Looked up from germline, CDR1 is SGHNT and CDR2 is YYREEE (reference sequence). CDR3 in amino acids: CASFEGAGTDTQYF. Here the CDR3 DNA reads TGTGCCAGCTTCGAAGGGGCGGGCACAGATACGCAGTATTTT.

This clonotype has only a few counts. CDR3 in amino acids: CASKISRNTGELFF. For the CDR3, the DNA is TGTGCCAGTAAAATTAGCAGGAACACCGGGGAGCTGTTTTTT. The rearrangement links TRBV19 to TRBJ2-2; D remains ambiguous. V was clipped by 7 bases and J by 1 base, with 10 bases between them. Germline values: CDR1 LNHDA, CDR2 SQIVND (reference sequence). The CDR3 covers 14 residues.

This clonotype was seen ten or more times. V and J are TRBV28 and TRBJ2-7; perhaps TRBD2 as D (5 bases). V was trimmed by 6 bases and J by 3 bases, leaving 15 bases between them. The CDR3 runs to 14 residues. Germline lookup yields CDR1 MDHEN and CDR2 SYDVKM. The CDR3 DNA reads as TGTGCCAGCAGACTAGTCGACGGGTACTACGAGCAGTACTTC. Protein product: CASRLVDGYYEQYF.

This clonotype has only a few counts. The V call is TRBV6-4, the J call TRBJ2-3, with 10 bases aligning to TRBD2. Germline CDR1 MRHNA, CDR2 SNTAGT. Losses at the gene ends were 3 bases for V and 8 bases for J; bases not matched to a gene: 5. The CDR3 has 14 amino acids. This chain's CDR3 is CASSESGGARTQYF. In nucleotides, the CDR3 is TGTGCCAGCAGTGAAAGCGGGGGGGCCCGTACGCAGTATTTT.

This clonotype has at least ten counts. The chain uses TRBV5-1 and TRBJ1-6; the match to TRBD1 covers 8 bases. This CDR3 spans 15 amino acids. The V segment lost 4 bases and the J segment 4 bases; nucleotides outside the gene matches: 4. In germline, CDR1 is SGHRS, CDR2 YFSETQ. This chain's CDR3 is CASSSQGAYNSPLHF. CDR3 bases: TGCGCCAGCAGCAGCCAGGGGGCTTATAATTCACCCCTCCACTTT.

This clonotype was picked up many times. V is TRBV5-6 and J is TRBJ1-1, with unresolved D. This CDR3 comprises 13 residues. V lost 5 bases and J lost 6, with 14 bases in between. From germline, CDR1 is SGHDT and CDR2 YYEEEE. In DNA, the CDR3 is TGTGCCAGCAGTCGCTGGACTACGGCTGAAGCTTTCTTT. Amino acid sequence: CASSRWTTAEAFF.

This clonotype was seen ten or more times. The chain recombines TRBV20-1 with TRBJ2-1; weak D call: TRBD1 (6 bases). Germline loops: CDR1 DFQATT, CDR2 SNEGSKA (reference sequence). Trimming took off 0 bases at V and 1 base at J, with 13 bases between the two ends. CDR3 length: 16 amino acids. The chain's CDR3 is CSARDLVGASYNEQFF. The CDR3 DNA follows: TGCAGTGCTAGAGATCTGGTGGGGGCGTCCTACAATGAGCAGTTCTTC.

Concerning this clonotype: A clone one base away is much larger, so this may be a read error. The CDR3 nucleotides are TGTGCCAGCAGTCTTGGACAGGGACACAGTCAGCCCCAGCATTTT. It specifies CASSLGQGHSQPQHF. This chain joins TRBV6-2 or TRBV6-3 and TRBJ1-5; 8 nucleotides agree with TRBD1. The CDR3 covers 15 residues. Looked up from germline, CDR1 is MNHEY and CDR2 is SVGEGT. Germline trimming cut 5 bases from V and 6 bases from J; bases unmatched to any gene: 9.

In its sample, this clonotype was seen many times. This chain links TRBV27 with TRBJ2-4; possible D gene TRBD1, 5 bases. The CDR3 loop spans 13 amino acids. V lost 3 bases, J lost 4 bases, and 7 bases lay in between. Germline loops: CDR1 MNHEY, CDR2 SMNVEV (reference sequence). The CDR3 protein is CASSLGRKNIQYF. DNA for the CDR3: TGTGCCAGCAGTTTGGGGCGGAAAAACATTCAGTACTTC.